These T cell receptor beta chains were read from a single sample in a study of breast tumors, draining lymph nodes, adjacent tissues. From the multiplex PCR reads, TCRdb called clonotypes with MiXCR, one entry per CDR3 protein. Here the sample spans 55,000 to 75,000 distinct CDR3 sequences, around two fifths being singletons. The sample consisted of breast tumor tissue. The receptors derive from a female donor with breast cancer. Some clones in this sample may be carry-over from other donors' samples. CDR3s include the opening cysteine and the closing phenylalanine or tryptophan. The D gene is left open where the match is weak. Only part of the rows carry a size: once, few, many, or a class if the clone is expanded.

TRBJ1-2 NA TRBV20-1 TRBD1 TGCAGTGCCAGTAATAAGGGGACAGGGGACCTCTATGGCTACACCTTC CSASNKGTGDLYGYTF
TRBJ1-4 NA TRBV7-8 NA TGTGCCAGCAGCTTACCAGGGGCAAATGAAAAACTGTTTTTT CASSLPGANEKLFF
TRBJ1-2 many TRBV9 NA TGTGCCAGCAGTGTTGATATGGCTAACTATGGCTACACCTTC CASSVDMANYGYTF
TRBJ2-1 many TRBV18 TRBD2 TGTGCCAGCTCACCGCCTGGGACTAGCAATGAGCAGTTCTTC CASSPPGTSNEQFF
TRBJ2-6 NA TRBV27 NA TGTGCCAGCAGCGACCCTAGCAGGGCCAACGTCCTGACTTTC CASSDPSRANVLTF
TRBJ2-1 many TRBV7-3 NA TGTGCCAGCAGCTTAACGTCCCCTGGGGGGCAGAGGAATGAGCAGTTCTTC CASSLTSPGGQRNEQFF
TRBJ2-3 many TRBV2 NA TGTGCCAGCAGTGAGCGTCAGCACACAGATACGCAGTATTTT CASSERQHTDTQYF
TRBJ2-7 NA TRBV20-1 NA TGCAGTGCTAGCGCTAAATTCTACGAGCAGTACTTC CSASAKFYEQYF
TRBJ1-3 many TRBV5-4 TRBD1 TGTGCCAGCAGCTTGGGAACAGGGGAGGAAGGAAACACCATATATTTT CASSLGTGEEGNTIYF
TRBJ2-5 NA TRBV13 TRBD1 TGTGCCAGCAGCTTAGGGACAGGGGCGCAGACCCAGTACTTC CASSLGTGAQTQYF
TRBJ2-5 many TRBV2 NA TGTGCCACCAAGGGACCCGGAGAGACCCAGTACTTC CATKGPGETQYF
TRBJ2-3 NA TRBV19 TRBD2 TGTGCCAGTAGTATACGGGGGGACTCCTACAATGAGCAGTATTTT CASSIRGDSYNEQYF
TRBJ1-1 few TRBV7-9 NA TGTGCCAGCGGTGGGTGGGACACTGAAGCTTTCTTT CASGGWDTEAFF
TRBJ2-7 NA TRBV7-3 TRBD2 TGTGCCAGCAGCTTATACGGGGAGGGCTACGAGCAGTACTTC CASSLYGEGYEQYF
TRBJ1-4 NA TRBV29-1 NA TGCAGCGTCCGCGGTGGAACTAATGAAAAACCGTTTTTT CSVRGGTNEKPFF
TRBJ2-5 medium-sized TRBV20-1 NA TGCAGTGCTAGAGATCGGTCTAAGCTCCAAGAGACCCAGTACTTC CSARDRSKLQETQYF
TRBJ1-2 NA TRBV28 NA TGTGCCAGCAGTTCCCCGACTAATCTCGGGACGCCATATGGCTACACCTTC CASSSPTNLGTPYGYTF
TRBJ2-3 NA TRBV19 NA TGTGCCAGTAGTCTTATGACCCGACAACTGATGGATACGCAGTATTTT CASSLMTRQLMDTQYF
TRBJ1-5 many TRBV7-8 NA TGTGCCAGCAGCTTAGCAGCTGCGGGTACTAATAGCAATCAGCCCCAGCATTTT CASSLAAAGTNSNQPQHF
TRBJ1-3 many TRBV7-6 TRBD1 TGTGCCAGCAGCTTGGACAGGGTTAAAAACACCATATATTTT CASSLDRVKNTIYF
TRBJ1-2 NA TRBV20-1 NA TGCAGTGTCCCGGGGCGGCTAGCTTTTGGCTACACCTTC CSVPGRLAFGYTF
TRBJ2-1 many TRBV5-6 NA TGTGCCAGCAGCTTGACCTCCTACAATGAGCAGTTCTTC CASSLTSYNEQFF
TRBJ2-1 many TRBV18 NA TGTGCCAGCTCACCTTCGGGAGCATTCAATGAGCAGTTCTTC CASSPSGAFNEQFF
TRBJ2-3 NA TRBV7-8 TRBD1 TGTGCCAGCAGCACAGGGACAGGGGTTAGCACAGATACGCAGTATTTT CASSTGTGVSTDTQYF
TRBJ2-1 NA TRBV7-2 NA TGTGCCAGCAGCCTTAGGGGACAAGCTGGTTACAATGAGCAGTTCTTC CASSLRGQAGYNEQFF
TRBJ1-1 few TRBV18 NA TGTGCCAGCTCACCCATGAACAGGGAGGGCGCTGAAGCTTTCTTT CASSPMNREGAEAFF
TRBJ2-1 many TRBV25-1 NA TGTGCCACGGGAACTTATCTCTACAATGAGCAGTTCTTC CATGTYLYNEQFF
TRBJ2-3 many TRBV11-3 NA TGTGCCAGCAGAGGGTGGGAGGGGGCTATTCTCGGCACAGATACGCAGTATTTT CASRGWEGAILGTDTQYF
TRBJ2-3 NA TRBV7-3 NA TGTCCGTATTTGCCCTCTCTGTACTTCCGTGCCAGCAGAGGGCAAATACGGACAGATACGCAGTATTTT CPYLPSLYFRASRGQIRTDTQYF
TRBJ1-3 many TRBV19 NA TGTGCCAGTAGTATCCGTCCAGGCCCACACCGAAACACCATATATTTT CASSIRPGPHRNTIYF
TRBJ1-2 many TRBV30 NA TGTGCCTGGAGTAGACAGTTTGGCTACACCTTC CAWSRQFGYTF
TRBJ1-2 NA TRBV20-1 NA TGCAGTGCTAGAGATCTAGGCAGGCGGCGAGGCGGCTACACCTTC CSARDLGRRRGGYTF
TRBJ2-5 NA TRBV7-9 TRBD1 TGTGCCAACAGCTTATACCCGGGACAGGGAAACAAAGAGACCCAGTACTTC CANSLYPGQGNKETQYF
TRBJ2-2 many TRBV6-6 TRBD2 TGTGCCAGCAGCCGAGGACTAGCGGGAGGGGGAACGGTGAACACCGGGGAGCTGTTTTTT CASSRGLAGGGTVNTGELFF
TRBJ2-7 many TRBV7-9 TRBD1 TGTGCCAGCAGTTCTCCGGGACAGGGGAACGAGCAGTACTTC CASSSPGQGNEQYF